A single sample is the source of the 4 T cell receptor beta chains below, sequenced in a study of cytomegalovirus exposure and HLA in healthy donors. Sequenced by immunoSEQ multiplex PCR; TCRdb stores in-frame clones only, minus some. The top ten hold approximately 16% of the sample, which has 150,000 to 200,000 clones, 85% seen once. The sequencing input was PBMCs. The source of these receptors is a man younger than 35 in good health and CMV-seropositive.

The chain carries TRBV4-1 and TRBJ2-7; TRBD2 aligns across 14 bases. Unmatched junction bases numbered 5, after V lost 1 base and J lost 3 bases. The germline V gene has CDR1 MGHRA and CDR2 YSYEKL. The CDR3 loop spans 17 amino acids. CDR3 DNA sequence: TGCGCCAGCAGCCAAGTTGCGGGACTAGCGGGAGACTACGAGCAGTACTTC. Residues: CASSQVAGLAGDYEQYF.

Concerning this clone itself: Other DNA sequences in the same sample also yield this CDR3. J is TRBJ2-7 and V is TRBV4-1; TRBD2 matches at 14 bases. The CDR3 extends over 17 amino acids. V shed 4 bases and J 5 bases; nucleotides not matched to a gene: 10. From germline, CDR1 is MGHRA and CDR2 YSYEKL. This CDR3 is CASSRFTGTSGSNEQYF. The CDR3 nucleotides are TGCGCCAGCAGCCGGTTCACTGGGACTAGCGGGAGTAACGAGCAGTACTTC.

The V and J genes are TRBV11-3 and TRBJ2-1; D may be TRBD2 (6 bases). Germline V CDR1 and CDR2: SGHNT, YENEEA. There are 13 residues in the CDR3. V lost 4 bases, J lost 9 bases, and 13 bases lay in between. The CDR3 DNA follows: TGTGCCAGCAGCTCAAATCAGGGAGGTGAGCAGTTCTTC. Translation: CASSSNQGGEQFF.

This sequence joins TRBV27 and TRBJ1-2; the match to TRBD1 covers 9 bases. The J segment lost 3 bases and the V segment lost 6 bases, leaving 5 bases of the junction unmatched. Germline V gene data show CDR1 as MNHEY and CDR2 as SMNVEV (reference sequence). CDR3 length: 14 amino acids. CDR3 loop: CASRPGQGHYGYTF. The CDR3 bases are TGTGCCAGCAGACCGGGACAGGGACACTATGGCTACACCTTC.